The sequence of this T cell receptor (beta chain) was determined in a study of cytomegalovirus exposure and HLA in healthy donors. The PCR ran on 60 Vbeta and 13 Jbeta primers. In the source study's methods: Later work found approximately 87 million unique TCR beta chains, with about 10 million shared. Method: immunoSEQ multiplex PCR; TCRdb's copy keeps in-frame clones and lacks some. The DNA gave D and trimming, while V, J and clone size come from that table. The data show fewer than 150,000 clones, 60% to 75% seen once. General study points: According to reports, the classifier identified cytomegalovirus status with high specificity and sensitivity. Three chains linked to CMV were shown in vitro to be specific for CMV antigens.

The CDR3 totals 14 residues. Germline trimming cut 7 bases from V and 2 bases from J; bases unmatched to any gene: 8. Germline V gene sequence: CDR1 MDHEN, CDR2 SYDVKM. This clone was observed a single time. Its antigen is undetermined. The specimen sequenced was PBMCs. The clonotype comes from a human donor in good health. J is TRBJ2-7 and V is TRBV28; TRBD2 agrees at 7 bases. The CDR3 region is CASKLSGTTYEQYF. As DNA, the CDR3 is TGTGCCAGCAAATTATCCGGGACTACCTACGAGCAGTACTTC.